The 19 T cell receptor beta chains given below trace back to one sample, sequenced in a study of radiotherapy plus CTLA-4 blockade in lung cancer. TCRdb keeps only in-frame clones here, not all; method: immunoSEQ multiplex PCR. The sample records over 80,000 clones, under 90% being singletons. The source material was peripheral blood, sampled from a patient treated with radiotherapy plus ipilimumab. These receptors were obtained from a human donor with non-small cell lung cancer who had stable disease on radiotherapy plus ipilimumab.

The rearrangement links TRBV28 to TRBJ1-4; 7 bases are shared with TRBD1. This CDR3 contains 15 residues. The germline V gene encodes CDR1 MDHEN and CDR2 SYDVKM. Trimming took 7 bases from V and 0 from J; bases not matched to a gene: 5. The CDR3 sequence is CASKGQSATNEKLFF. In DNA form, the CDR3 reads TGTGCCAGCAAGGGACAGTCTGCAACTAATGAAAAACTGTTTTTT.

This chain joins TRBV6-5 and TRBJ1-6, with 8 bases identical to TRBD1. Trimming at V came to 7 bases and at J to 8 bases, leaving 7 bases not matched to a gene. Germline V lookup: CDR1 MNHEY, CDR2 SVGAGI. This CDR3 is built from 14 residues. In nucleotides, the CDR3 is TGTGCCAGCACCAGAGGACAGGGAGATTCACCCCTCCACTTT. It translates to CASTRGQGDSPLHF.

The J gene is TRBJ2-3, the V gene TRBV6-6; unclear D gene. Germline loops: CDR1 MNHNY, CDR2 SVGAGI (reference sequence). This CDR3 has 13 residues. Trimming shortened V by 5 bases and J by 2 bases, and 8 bases separated the two germline ends. The CDR3 is CASSPLVTDTQYF. In DNA form, the CDR3 reads TGTGCCAGCAGTCCCCTAGTCACAGATACGCAGTATTTT.

The rearrangement links TRBV18 to TRBJ2-2; D remains ambiguous. Germline loops: CDR1 KGHSH, CDR2 LQKENI. V shed 10 bases and J shed 0 bases, with 6 bases lying between them. CDR3 length equals 12 residues. The DNA of the CDR3 is TGTGCCACGCATACGAACACCGGGGAGCTGTTTTTT. It specifies CATHTNTGELFF.

V usage is TRBV7-2 and J usage is TRBJ2-7, with 14 nucleotides matching TRBD2. The CDR3 is 15 residues long. After removal of 5 bases from V and 3 bases from J, the junction contained 3 bases not matched to a gene. The germline CDR1 and CDR2 sequences are SGHTA and FQGNSA. DNA for the CDR3: TGTGCCAGCAGCCAGGGACTAGCGGGAGTCTACGAGCAGTACTTC. Residues: CASSQGLAGVYEQYF.

This clone appeared once. The rearrangement joins TRBV7-9 to TRBJ2-5, with 10 bases fitting TRBD2. The J call may be mistaken, given a closer DNA end match to TRBJ2-7. Germline V gene sequence: CDR1 SEHNR, CDR2 FQNEAQ (reference sequence). CDR3 size: 15 residues. The CDR3 reads CASSLGSGGAYEQYF. DNA for the CDR3: TGTGCCAGCAGCTTAGGGAGCGGGGGGGCTTACGAGCAGTACTTC.

This clone appeared once. The limits of the CDR3 on the DNA are not certain, so only TCRdb's listed CDR3 is given. The chain couples TRBV2 to TRBJ2-2; TRBD2 is the table's D call and was not checked against the DNA. The CDR3 spans 11 residues, counting both ends. CDR1 and CDR2 (germline): SNHLY, FYNNEI. CDR3 loop: CASSPPGSCFF.

This clone has a handful of counts. The chain combines TRBV14 with TRBJ1-4; D ambiguous. The CDR3 extends over 15 amino acids. Per the germline V gene, CDR1 is SGHDN and CDR2 is FVKESK. V was shortened by 4 bases and J by 4 bases, with 13 bases between the two germline ends. The CDR3 spells CASSPLNQLNEKLFF. DNA for the CDR3: TGTGCCAGCAGCCCTCTGAATCAACTTAATGAAAAACTGTTTTTT.

This sequence joins TRBV7-6 and TRBJ2-7; 7 bases align to TRBD2. V lost 7 bases, J lost 2 bases, and 8 bases stayed unmatched. The CDR3 length is 14 residues. Germline CDR1 reads SGHVS; CDR2 reads FNYEAQ. In DNA, the CDR3 is TGTGCCAGCACCCCGGGGGAGGGCCCCTACGAGCAGTACTTC. Amino acids: CASTPGEGPYEQYF.

The chain is built from TRBV11-2 and TRBJ2-2, with D perhaps matching TRBD1 (6 bases). The CDR3 spans 14 residues. In germline, CDR1 is SGHAT, CDR2 FQNNGV. Trimming cost V 1 base and J 6 bases, with 9 bases left between them. The CDR3 here is CASSLGRGAGELFF. The CDR3 DNA sequence: TGTGCCAGCAGCTTAGGCAGGGGTGCCGGGGAGCTGTTTTTT.

This chain connects TRBV6-5 to TRBJ1-1, with D unclear. Trimming left V 8 bases short and J 0 bases short, with 4 bases between. This CDR3 has 11 residues. The V gene's germline CDR1 is MNHEY and CDR2 SVGAGI. The CDR3 DNA reads TGTGCCAGCCAACTGAACACTGAAGCTTTCTTT. The encoded protein is CASQLNTEAFF.

J is TRBJ2-7 and V is TRBV5-1; 12 nucleotides align to TRBD2. This CDR3 has 15 amino acids. V lost 5 bases to trimming and J lost 7 bases; unmatched junction nucleotides: 10. CDR1 and CDR2 (germline): SGHRS, YFSETQ. In DNA form, the CDR3 reads TGCGCCAGCAGTCTTGAGACTAGCGGGAGAGGTGAGCAGTACTTC. Translated, it gives CASSLETSGRGEQYF.

CDR3 DNA: TGTGCCAGCGCCGCGACAGGGTCCCGCCAAGAGACCCAGTACTTC. Encoded protein: CASAATGSRQETQYF. The chain carries TRBV6-6 and TRBJ2-5, with 7 bases aligning to TRBD1. In germline, CDR1 is MNHNY, CDR2 SVGAGI (reference sequence). After removal of 8 bases from V and 1 base from J, the junction contained 10 bases not matched to a gene. The CDR3 sequence is 15 residues long.

This clone has only one observation. V is TRBV19 and J is TRBJ1-1; D gene uncertain. V was cut by 3 bases and J by 4 bases, with 9 bases left in between. This CDR3 has 13 residues. Germline values: CDR1 LNHDA, CDR2 SQIVND (reference sequence). The CDR3 loop reads CASSMSRSTEAFF. The DNA for the CDR3 is TGTGCCAGTAGTATGAGCAGATCCACTGAAGCTTTCTTT. Complete variable domain (other parts from reference TRBV19 and TRBJ1-1): DGGITQSPKYLFRKEGQNVTLSCEQNLNHDAMYWYRQDPGQGLRLIYYSQIVNDFQKGDIAEGYSVSREKKESFPLTVTSAQKNPTAFYLCASSMSRSTEAFFGQGTRLTVV.

The chain is built from TRBV5-6 and TRBJ2-5; 7 bases are shared with TRBD1. Per germline, CDR1 SGHDT and CDR2 YYEEEE. The CDR3 runs to 16 residues. V gave up 2 bases and J gave up 5 bases; unmatched junction bases: 12. CDR3 coding DNA: TGTGCCAGCAGCTTTGGGGCAGGGGGTTCGTGGGAGACCCAGTACTTC. Amino acids: CASSFGAGGSWETQYF.

This chain connects TRBV7-2 to TRBJ2-5; no clear D gene. Trimming left V 2 bases short and J 2 bases short, with 12 bases between. The CDR3 totals 15 residues. Germline assignment: CDR1 SGHTA and CDR2 FQGNSA. Here the CDR3 reads CASSLQSRNQETQYF. Here the CDR3 DNA reads TGTGCCAGCAGCTTACAGTCCCGGAATCAAGAGACCCAGTACTTC.

The chain combines TRBV10-3 with TRBJ2-1, with 8 bases identical to TRBD2. The CDR3 is 14 residues long. The V gene's germline CDR1 is ENHRY and CDR2 SYGVKD. V lost 10 bases, J lost 4 bases, and 9 bases stayed unmatched. CDR3 coding DNA: TGTGCCACCAACCGGGGGGGCGATTACAATGAGCAGTTCTTC. This codes for CATNRGGDYNEQFF.

V is TRBV5-1 and J is TRBJ2-3; D gene uncertain. With 1 base removed from V and 0 bases from J, the gap between germline ends came to 6 bases. CDR3 length: 14 amino acids. Looked up from germline, CDR1 is SGHRS and CDR2 is YFSETQ. CDR3 in amino acids: CASSLSESTDTQYF. The CDR3 DNA reads as TGCGCCAGCAGCTTGTCTGAGAGCACAGATACGCAGTATTTT.

This chain connects TRBV29-1 to TRBJ2-5, with 10 bases identical to TRBD2. CDR3 length: 16 residues. The trim removed 5 bases at V and 3 bases at J, leaving 12 bases unmatched. The germline V gene has CDR1 SQVTM and CDR2 ANQGSEA. The CDR3 loop is CSVLIGSGGYKETQYF. CDR3 coding DNA: TGCAGCGTTTTAATTGGTAGCGGGGGGTACAAAGAGACCCAGTACTTC.